The 17 T cell receptor beta chains presented below share a single source sample, sequenced in a study of spatial heterogeneity in lung cancer. Antigens of these TCRs are unknown. One entry per CDR3 protein, called by TCRdb with MiXCR from the 5' RACE reads. The repertoire holds roughly 17,000 distinct CDR3 sequences, with 9.5% to 10% as singletons. Sample time point: sample taken at primary tumor resection. Study-level results: Counts of expanded intratumoral alpha and beta TCRs tracked tumor mutation counts.

Sequencing used lung tumor tissue, obtained at surgery. The receptors were gathered from a female donor with early-stage non-small cell lung cancer.

This clonotype was seen only a few times. This beta chain appears as a stray read in a library generated for alpha chains; its size is not informative. The rearrangement joins TRBV7-9 to TRBJ1-2; 9 bases are a match to TRBD1. Germline lookup yields CDR1 SEHNR and CDR2 FQNEAQ (reference sequence). The V gene end was trimmed by 4 bases and the J gene end by 4 bases; junction bases not matched to a gene: 10. The CDR3 extends over 16 amino acids. The CDR3 is CASSSGTGIGGYGYTF. CDR3 coding DNA: TGTGCCAGCAGCTCCGGGACAGGGATCGGGGGCTATGGCTACACCTTC.

About this clonotype itself: This beta chain is a stray read from a library made for alpha chains; its abundance is not meaningful. V is TRBV24-1 and J is TRBJ2-1, with a tentative D call TRBD1 (6 bases). CDR1 KGHDR and CDR2 SFDVKD come from the germline V gene. V shed 4 bases and J shed 10 bases, with 22 bases lying between them. The CDR3 is 16 amino acids. CDR3 region: CATSDPSPGESREQFF. Written as DNA, the CDR3 is TGTGCCACCAGTGACCCATCTCCAGGGGAATCGCGGGAGCAGTTCTTC.

This clonotype was observed a handful of times. This beta chain is off target for a library built for alpha chains, so its abundance means little. The chain uses TRBV7-9 and TRBJ1-5; 7 bases are shared with TRBD1. The CDR3 covers 15 residues. Trimming at V came to 4 bases and at J to 1 base, leaving 4 bases not matched to a gene. Germline CDR1 reads SEHNR; CDR2 reads FQNEAQ (reference sequence). The CDR3 reads CASSYGTASNQPQHF. Here the CDR3 DNA reads TGTGCCAGCAGCTACGGGACAGCCAGCAATCAGCCCCAGCATTTT.

This clonotype came up a few times. Found in a library prepared for alpha chains, this beta chain is an off-target read, and its abundance has little meaning. This rearrangement joins TRBV21-1 to TRBJ1-2. TRBV21-1 is shown as a pseudogene. This CDR3 has 18 residues. This CDR3 is CASSKLIGEQGSPYGYTF. The CDR3 region has the DNA TGTGCCAGCAGCAAACTGATAGGAGAACAGGGCTCTCCCTATGGCTACACCTTC.

Of note for this clonotype: One base away lies a much larger clone, so this may be a sequencing read error. This beta chain is off target for a library built for alpha chains, so its abundance means little. The V gene is TRBV2, the J gene TRBJ1-1; TRBD1 might be the D (6 bases). The CDR3 is 13 amino acids. CDR1 and CDR2 (germline): SNHLY, FYNNEI. Deletions cut 6 bases from V and 7 bases from J, with 15 bases between. The CDR3 nucleotides read TGTGCCAGCAGCACAACAGGGCGCGGTGAAGCTTTCTTT. Its translation is CASSTTGRGEAFF.

On this clonotype itself: Because the library targeted alpha chains, this beta chain is an off-target read whose size means little. The gene calls are TRBV27 and TRBJ2-2, with TRBD1 matching over 8 bases. With V trimmed by 6 bases and J by 6 bases, 9 bases remained unmatched. Germline V gene data show CDR1 as MNHEY and CDR2 as SMNVEV (reference sequence). The CDR3 has 15 amino acids. The CDR3 DNA follows: TGTGCCAGCAGCTCCGGACAGGGTAAATCCGGGGAGCTGTTTTTT. As protein: CASSSGQGKSGELFF.

A word on this clonotype: This beta chain is a stray sequence in a library constructed for alpha chains; its clone size is not meaningful. V usage is TRBV7-8 and J usage is TRBJ1-1; the D is unclear. V was shortened by 1 base and J by 0 bases, with 6 bases between the two germline ends. This CDR3 is 14 amino acids long. Per germline, CDR1 SGHVS and CDR2 FQNEAQ. The CDR3 sequence: CASSLDTVNTEAFF. CDR3 DNA sequence: TGTGCCAGCAGCTTAGACACAGTGAACACTGAAGCTTTCTTT.

The sample holds many counts of this clonotype. Little can be read into the size of this beta chain, an off-target read in a library designed for alpha chains. The gene calls are TRBV15 and TRBJ1-5, with D uncertain. This CDR3 is 14 amino acids long. The V end was cut by 8 bases, the J end by 5 bases, with 16 bases between. Germline-derived CDR1 and CDR2 are LNHNV and YYDKDF (reference sequence). The CDR3 sequence: CATGNHGDYQPQHF. Written as DNA, the CDR3 is TGTGCCACCGGAAACCACGGCGATTATCAGCCCCAGCATTTT.

This clonotype has only a few counts. With the library built for alpha chains, this beta chain is off target and its frequency is not meaningful. The CDR3: CASSLGGKSQPQHF. The CDR3 coding sequence is TGTGCCAGCAGCTTAGGAGGCAAAAGCCAGCCCCAGCATTTT. The rearrangement links TRBV11-2 to TRBJ1-5, with unresolved D. This CDR3 is 14 amino acids long. CDR1 SGHAT and CDR2 FQNNGV come from the germline V gene. V gave up 1 base and J gave up 7 bases, with 11 bases separating them.

With regard to this clonotype: Since it is a stray read in a library aimed at alpha chains, this beta chain has a size that is not meaningful. This chain links TRBV7-9 with TRBJ2-7; D possibly corresponds to TRBD2 (7 bases). V was shortened by 7 bases and J by 7 bases, with 20 bases between the two germline ends. This CDR3 is 14 amino acids long. Germline V lookup: CDR1 SEHNR, CDR2 FQNEAQ (reference sequence). In DNA form, the CDR3 reads TGTGCCAGCACTGGGGGGGCAGGTTATGAGGAGCAGTACTTC. It translates to CASTGGAGYEEQYF.

About this clonotype: It may be a read error: a sequence one base away is much more abundant. For a library built for alpha chains, this beta chain is a stray read; little rests on its size. The V call is TRBV12-3 or TRBV12-4, the J call TRBJ1-2; no firm D call. The CDR3 sequence is 16 residues long. The V gene lost 6 bases and the J gene lost 0 bases, with 17 bases spanning the gap. The CDR3 DNA follows: TGTGCCAGCAGCGCCACAGAAGTAGAAGCTAACTATGGCTACACCTTC. Translation gives CASSATEVEANYGYTF.

This clonotype was seen ten or more times. Because the library targeted alpha chains, this beta chain is an off-target read whose size means little. The V and J genes are TRBV20-1 and TRBJ2-3; D might be TRBD1 (6 bases). The CDR3 loop spans 18 amino acids. Germline CDR1 and CDR2: DFQATT and SNEGSKA (reference sequence). Trimming removed 3 bases from V and 3 bases from J, with 25 bases in between. The CDR3 nucleotides are TGCAGTGCTAGTTCGCTGCGTGGGGGCACGGCCATTACAGATACGCAGTATTTT. Translating gives CSASSLRGGTAITDTQYF.

The table lists this clonotype with many counts. Because the library targeted alpha chains, this beta chain is an off-target read whose size means little. The genes are TRBV5-1 and TRBJ2-3, with TRBD2 matching over 7 bases. V lost 4 bases and J lost 1; bases outside the gene matches: 9. CDR3 size: 16 residues. Germline V gene sequence: CDR1 SGHRS, CDR2 YFSETQ. The CDR3 region is CASSPVASGGTDTQYF. DNA for the CDR3: TGCGCCAGCAGCCCGGTTGCTAGCGGAGGCACAGATACGCAGTATTTT. The full variable domain, completed using reference TRBV5-1 and TRBJ2-3, is KAGVTQTPRYLIKTRGQQVTLSCSPISGHRSVSWYQQTPGQGLQFLFEYFSETQRNKGNFPGRFSGRQFSNSRSEMNVSTLELGDSALYLCASSPVASGGTDTQYFGPGTRLTVL.

On this clonotype itself: The size of this beta chain means little, since it is a stray read in a library made for alpha chains. V gene TRBV25-1 combines with J gene TRBJ1-1; TRBD1 aligns across 7 bases. The CDR3 runs to 12 residues. Germline CDR1 is MGHDK and CDR2 is SYGVNS. The V gene end was trimmed by 3 bases and the J gene end by 10 bases; junction bases not matched to a gene: 5. This chain's CDR3 is CASSDGTARAFF. As DNA, the CDR3 is TGTGCCAGCAGTGACGGGACAGCCCGAGCTTTCTTT.

This clonotype was seen many times. This beta chain represents an off-target read in a library built for alpha chains; its size is of limited meaning. This chain connects TRBV20-1 to TRBJ1-1, with unresolved D. V lost 3 bases, J lost 6 bases, and 11 bases lay in between. The CDR3 runs to 12 residues. CDR1 and CDR2 from the germline V gene are DFQATT and SNEGSKA (reference sequence). The CDR3 loop reads CSASWEEAEAFF. The CDR3 region has the DNA TGCAGTGCTAGTTGGGAGGAAGCTGAAGCTTTCTTT.

Points on this clonotype: This beta chain lies outside the target of a library built for alpha chains; its clone size means little. This chain links TRBV6-4 with TRBJ1-2; D is uncertain. CDR3 length: 13 amino acids. V lost 4 bases to trimming and J lost 2 bases, with 8 bases between them. Germline V CDR1 and CDR2: MRHNA, SNTAGT. Written as DNA, the CDR3 is TGTGCCAGCAGTGCGGGGAACAACTATGGCTACACCTTC. Amino acids: CASSAGNNYGYTF.

This clonotype turned up a few times. This beta chain represents an off-target read in a library built for alpha chains; its size is of limited meaning. V and J are TRBV28 and TRBJ1-5; a possible D gene is TRBD1 (5 bases). The ends were cut back, 7 bases at V and 5 bases at J, with 15 bases in the middle. The germline V gene encodes CDR1 MDHEN and CDR2 SYDVKM. This CDR3 comprises 14 residues. CDR3 sequence (DNA): TGTGCCAGCACCCCCCAGGGTGCTTATCAGCCCCAGCATTTT. Translation gives CASTPQGAYQPQHF.